The 10 T cell receptor beta chains listed next were all sequenced from one sample in a study of post-analysis software for immune sequencing data. The TCR beta cDNA libraries contained unique molecular identifiers. TCRdb passed the PCR reads through MiXCR, listing each CDR3 protein once. This sample has some 160,000 distinct CDR3 sequences, with approximately 35% found just once. The source was blood, collected after autologous hematopoietic stem cell transplantation. These receptors came from a girl aged 10-17 years with multiple sclerosis.

A remark on this clonotype: An end of the junction does not agree with germline; a read error may underlie this. The J gene is TRBJ2-5, the V gene TRBV28; D uncertain. The CDR3 contains 14 residues. From germline, CDR1 is MDHEN and CDR2 SYDVKM. The CDR3 sequence is CASSLRTIQETLYF. Written as DNA, the CDR3 is TGTGCCAGCAGTTTACGAACTATACAAGAGACCCTGTACTTC. Variable domain in full (rest from reference TRBV28 and TRBJ2-5): DVKVTQSSRYLVKRTGEKVFLECVQDMDHENMFWYRQDPGLGLRLIYFSYDVKMKEKGDIPEGYSVSREKKERFSLILESASTNQTSMYLCASSLRTIQETLYFGPGTRLLVL.

A note on this clonotype: A read error is possible here, since a much larger clone lies one base away. The gene calls are TRBV28 and TRBJ2-5; D uncertain. The assigned J gene may be wrong: the sequence end matches TRBJ2-7 better. The length of the CDR3 is 13 residues. CDR1 MDHEN and CDR2 SYDVKM come from the germline V gene. CDR3: CASGWAGPYEQYF. As DNA, the CDR3 is TGTGCCAGTGGTTGGGCTGGACCCTACGAGCAGTACTTC.

This clonotype was detected many times. The V gene is TRBV29-1, the J gene TRBJ2-7, with no clear D. The germline CDR1 and CDR2 sequences are SQVTM and ANQGSEA. Trimming removed 3 bases from V and 7 bases from J, with 13 bases in between. The CDR3 is made up of 12 amino acids. The CDR3 coding sequence is TGCAGCGTTGACGGATTTCCCGGGGAGCAGTACTTC. Encoded protein: CSVDGFPGEQYF.

The chain is built from TRBV10-3 and TRBJ2-3; D call uncertain. This CDR3 spans 14 amino acids. Trimming removed 0 bases from V and 9 bases from J, with 13 bases in between. In germline, CDR1 is ENHRY, CDR2 SYGVKD. The CDR3, as DNA: TGTGCCATCAGTGAGTCGGGTCAGGAGAGAACGCAGTATTTT. This gives the protein CAISESGQERTQYF.

The V and J genes are TRBV20-1 and TRBJ1-2, with 11 bases lining up with TRBD1. There are 13 residues in the CDR3. From germline, CDR1 is DFQATT and CDR2 SNEGSKA (reference sequence). Trimming removed 8 bases from V and 7 bases from J; junction bases left unmatched: 9. DNA of the CDR3: TGCAGTAGTTGGGACAGGGGGACGAGTGGCTACACCTTC. The encoded protein is CSSWDRGTSGYTF.

The chain combines TRBV12-3 or TRBV12-4 with TRBJ2-1, with 10 nucleotides matching TRBD1. The CDR3 length is 15 residues. Trimming removed 4 bases from V and 4 bases from J; junction bases left unmatched: 4. CDR3 amino acids: CASSYGQGGYNEQFF. For the CDR3, the DNA is TGTGCCAGCAGTTATGGACAGGGGGGATACAATGAGCAGTTCTTC.

The chain combines TRBV10-3 with TRBJ2-7, with D hard to call. V was shortened by 3 bases and J by 6 bases, with 12 bases between the two germline ends. Germline loops: CDR1 ENHRY, CDR2 SYGVKD. CDR3 length: 13 amino acids. CDR3: CAISEALGPEQYF. In nucleotides, the CDR3 is TGTGCCATCAGTGAAGCTCTGGGTCCCGAGCAGTACTTC.

Many counts were recorded for this clonotype. The J gene is TRBJ2-7, the V gene TRBV20-1; 15 bases map to TRBD2. CDR3 size: 16 residues. Germline V gene lookup returns CDR1 DFQATT and CDR2 SNEGSKA (reference sequence). The junction had 9 bases not matched to a gene; V was cut back by 7 bases and J by 2 bases. The CDR3 bases are TGCAGTGTCCGAGGGACTAGCGGGAGGCAGGCCTACGAGCAGTACTTC. It encodes CSVRGTSGRQAYEQYF.

This chain uses TRBV12-3 or TRBV12-4 with TRBJ2-3; D is undetermined. V lost 5 bases to trimming and J lost 5 bases, with 14 bases between them. This CDR3 has 14 residues. CDR3 in amino acids: CASSARLGQDTQYF. The CDR3 DNA reads as TGTGCCAGCAGTGCCCGACTCGGCCAAGATACGCAGTATTTT.

This clonotype was found a few times. The chain joins TRBV5-1 to TRBJ1-2; D is ambiguous. The germline gives CDR1 SGHRS, CDR2 YFSETQ. There are 13 residues in the CDR3. Trimming pared 4 bases from V and 3 bases from J, leaving 10 bases between. This chain's CDR3 is CASSREMDYGYTF. The CDR3 region has the DNA TGCGCCAGCAGCAGGGAGATGGACTATGGCTACACCTTC. The variable domain in full, with the rest retrieved from reference TRBV5-1 and TRBJ1-2, is KAGVTQTPRYLIKTRGQQVTLSCSPISGHRSVSWYQQTPGQGLQFLFEYFSETQRNKGNFPGRFSGRQFSNSRSEMNVSTLELGDSALYLCASSREMDYGYTFGSGTRLTVV.